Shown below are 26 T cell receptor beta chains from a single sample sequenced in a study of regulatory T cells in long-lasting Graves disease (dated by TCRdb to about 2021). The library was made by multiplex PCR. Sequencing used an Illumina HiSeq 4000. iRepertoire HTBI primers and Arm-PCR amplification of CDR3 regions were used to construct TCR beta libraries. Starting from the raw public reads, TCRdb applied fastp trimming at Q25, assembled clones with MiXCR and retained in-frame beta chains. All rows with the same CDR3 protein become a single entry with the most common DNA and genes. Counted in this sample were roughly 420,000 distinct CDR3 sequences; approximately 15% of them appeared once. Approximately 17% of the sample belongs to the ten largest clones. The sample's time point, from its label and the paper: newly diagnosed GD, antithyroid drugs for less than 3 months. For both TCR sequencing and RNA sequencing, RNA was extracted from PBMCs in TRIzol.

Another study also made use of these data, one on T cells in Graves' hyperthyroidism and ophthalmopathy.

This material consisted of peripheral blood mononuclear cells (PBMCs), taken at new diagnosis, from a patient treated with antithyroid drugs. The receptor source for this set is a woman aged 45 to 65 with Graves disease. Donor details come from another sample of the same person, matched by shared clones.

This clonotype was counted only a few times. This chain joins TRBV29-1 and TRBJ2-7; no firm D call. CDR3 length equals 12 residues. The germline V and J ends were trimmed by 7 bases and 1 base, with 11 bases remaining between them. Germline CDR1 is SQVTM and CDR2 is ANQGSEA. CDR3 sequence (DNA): TGCAGCGCCAAAGACTTGTCCTACGAGCAGTACTTC. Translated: CSAKDLSYEQYF.

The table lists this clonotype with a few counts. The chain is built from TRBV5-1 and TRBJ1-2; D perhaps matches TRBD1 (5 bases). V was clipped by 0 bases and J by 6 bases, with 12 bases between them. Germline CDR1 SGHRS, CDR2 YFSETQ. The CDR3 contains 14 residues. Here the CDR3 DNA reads TGCGCCAGCAGCTTGGAGACAGATATCCATGGCTACACCTTC. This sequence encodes CASSLETDIHGYTF.

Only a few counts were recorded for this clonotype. In DNA form, the CDR3 reads TGCGCCAGCAGCTTACAGACTAGCGGGGCCACCGGGGAGCTGTTTTTT. It encodes CASSLQTSGATGELFF. V is TRBV5-1 and J is TRBJ2-2; 11 bases agree with TRBD2. This CDR3 is 16 amino acids long. The junction had 4 bases not matched to a gene; V was cut back by 2 bases and J by 4 bases. In germline, CDR1 is SGHRS, CDR2 YFSETQ.

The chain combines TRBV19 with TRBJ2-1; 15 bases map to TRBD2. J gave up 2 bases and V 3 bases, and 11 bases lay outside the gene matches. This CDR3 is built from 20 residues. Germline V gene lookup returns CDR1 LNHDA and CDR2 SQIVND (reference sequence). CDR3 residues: CASSILPGLAGGGAYNEQFF. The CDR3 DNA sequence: TGTGCCAGTAGTATCCTCCCAGGACTAGCGGGAGGGGGGGCCTACAATGAGCAGTTCTTC.

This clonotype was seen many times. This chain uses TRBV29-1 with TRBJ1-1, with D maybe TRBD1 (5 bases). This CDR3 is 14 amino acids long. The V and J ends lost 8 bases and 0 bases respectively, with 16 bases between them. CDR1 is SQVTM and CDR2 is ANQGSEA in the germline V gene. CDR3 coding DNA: TGCAGCTACCAGGGAGATGGGGTGAACACTGAAGCTTTCTTT. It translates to CSYQGDGVNTEAFF.

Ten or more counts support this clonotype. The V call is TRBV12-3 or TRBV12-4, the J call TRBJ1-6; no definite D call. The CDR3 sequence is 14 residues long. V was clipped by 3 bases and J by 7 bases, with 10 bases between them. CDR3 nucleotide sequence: TGTGCCAGCAGTTTCTCGGGAGCAAATTCACCCCTCCACTTT. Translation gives CASSFSGANSPLHF.

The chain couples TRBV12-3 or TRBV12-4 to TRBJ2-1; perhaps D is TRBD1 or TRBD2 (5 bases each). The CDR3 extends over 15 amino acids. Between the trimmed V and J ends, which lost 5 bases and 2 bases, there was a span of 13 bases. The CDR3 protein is CASSPGNGAYNEQFF. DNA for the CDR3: TGTGCCAGCAGTCCAGGGAACGGGGCCTACAATGAGCAGTTCTTC.

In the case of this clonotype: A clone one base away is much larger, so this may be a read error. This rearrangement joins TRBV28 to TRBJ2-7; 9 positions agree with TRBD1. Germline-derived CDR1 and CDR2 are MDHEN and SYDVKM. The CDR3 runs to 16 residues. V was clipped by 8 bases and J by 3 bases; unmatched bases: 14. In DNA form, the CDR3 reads TGTGCCAGCCATTCCTCCGGGACAGGGTTTCTCTACGAGCAGTACTTC. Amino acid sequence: CASHSSGTGFLYEQYF.

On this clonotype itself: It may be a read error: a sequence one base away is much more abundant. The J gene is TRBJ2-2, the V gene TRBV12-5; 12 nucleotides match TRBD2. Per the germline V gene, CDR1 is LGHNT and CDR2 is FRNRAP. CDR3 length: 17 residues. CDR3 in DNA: TGTGCTAGTGGTTTGGCCCAGACTAGCGGGAGACCCGGGGAGCCGTTTTTT. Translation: CASGLAQTSGRPGEPFF.

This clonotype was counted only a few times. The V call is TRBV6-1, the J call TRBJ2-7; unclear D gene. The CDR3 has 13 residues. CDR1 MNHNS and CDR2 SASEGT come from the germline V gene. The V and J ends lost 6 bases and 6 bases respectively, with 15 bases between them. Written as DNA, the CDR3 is TGTGCCAGCAGATCCCCGTGGGTCAGCGAGCAGTACTTC. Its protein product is CASRSPWVSEQYF.

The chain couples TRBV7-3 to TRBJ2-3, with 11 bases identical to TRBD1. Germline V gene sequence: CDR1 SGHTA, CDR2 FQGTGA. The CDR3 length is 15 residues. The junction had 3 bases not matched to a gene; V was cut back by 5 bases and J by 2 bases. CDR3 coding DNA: TGTGCCAGCAGCCGGACAGGGGGCCCCACAGATACGCAGTATTTT. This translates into CASSRTGGPTDTQYF.

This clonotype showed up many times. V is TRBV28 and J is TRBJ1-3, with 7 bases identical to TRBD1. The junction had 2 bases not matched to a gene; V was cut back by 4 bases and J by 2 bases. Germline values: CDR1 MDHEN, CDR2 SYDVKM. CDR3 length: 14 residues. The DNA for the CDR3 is TGTGCCAGCAGTTCGACAGGGACTGGAAACACCATATATTTT. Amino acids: CASSSTGTGNTIYF.

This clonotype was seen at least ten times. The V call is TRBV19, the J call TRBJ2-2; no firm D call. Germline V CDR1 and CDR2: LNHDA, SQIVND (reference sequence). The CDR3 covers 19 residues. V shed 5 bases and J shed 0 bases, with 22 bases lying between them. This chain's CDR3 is CASSPTIGRQAPNTGELFF. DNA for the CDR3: TGTGCCAGTAGTCCCACGATCGGTCGGCAGGCACCGAACACCGGGGAGCTGTTTTTT.

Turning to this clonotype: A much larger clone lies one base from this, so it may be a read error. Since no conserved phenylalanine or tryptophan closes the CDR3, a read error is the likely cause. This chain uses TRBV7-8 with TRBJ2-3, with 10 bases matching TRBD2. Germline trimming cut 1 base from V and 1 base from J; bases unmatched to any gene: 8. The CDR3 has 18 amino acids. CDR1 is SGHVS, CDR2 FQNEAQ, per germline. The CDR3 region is CASSLDGTSVPGTDTQYC. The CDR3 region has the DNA TGTGCCAGCAGCTTAGATGGGACTAGCGTGCCGGGCACAGATACGCAGTATTGT.

CDR3 sequence: CASSPTLRGPNTEAFF. The CDR3 DNA reads as TGTGCCAGCAGCCCTACTCTTCGGGGGCCCAACACTGAAGCTTTCTTT. V is TRBV7-9 and J is TRBJ1-1; TRBD1 might be the D (6 bases). V lost 5 bases to trimming and J lost 2 bases, with 18 bases between them. The CDR3 runs 16 residues. CDR1 is SEHNR, CDR2 FQNEAQ, per germline (reference sequence).

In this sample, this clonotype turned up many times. CDR3 in amino acids: CASSPRLVAYNEQFF. The CDR3 DNA follows: TGTGCCAGCAGCCCAAGACTAGTGGCCTACAATGAGCAGTTCTTC. The V gene is TRBV3-1, the J gene TRBJ2-1; weak D call: TRBD2 (6 bases). With 4 bases removed from V and 2 bases from J, the gap between germline ends came to 12 bases. CDR3 length: 15 residues. Germline assignment: CDR1 LGHDT and CDR2 YNNKEL (reference sequence).

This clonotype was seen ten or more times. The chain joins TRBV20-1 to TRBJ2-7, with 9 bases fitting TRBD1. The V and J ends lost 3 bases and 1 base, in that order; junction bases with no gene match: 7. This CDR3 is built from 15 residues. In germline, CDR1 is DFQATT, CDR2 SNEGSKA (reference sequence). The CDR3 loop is CSASGQGSLSYEQYF. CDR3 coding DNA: TGCAGTGCTAGCGGACAGGGGTCTCTATCCTACGAGCAGTACTTC.

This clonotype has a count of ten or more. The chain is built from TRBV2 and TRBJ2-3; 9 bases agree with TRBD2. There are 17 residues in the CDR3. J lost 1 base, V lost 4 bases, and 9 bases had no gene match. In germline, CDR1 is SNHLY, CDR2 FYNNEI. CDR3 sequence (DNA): TGTGCCAGCAGTGGTCGGGCGGGAGGGCCCGGCACAGATACGCAGTATTTT. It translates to CASSGRAGGPGTDTQYF.

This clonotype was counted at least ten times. Here the CDR3 DNA reads TGTGCCAGCAGCTTAGGGACTGGGCTGGCCGAGCAGTACTTC. Its translation: CASSLGTGLAEQYF. The chain links TRBV7-3 to TRBJ2-7; a possible D gene is TRBD2 (6 bases). The CDR3 has 14 residues. CDR1 and CDR2 from the germline V gene are SGHTA and FQGTGA. Deletions cut 2 bases from V and 6 bases from J, with 14 bases between. The complete variable domain, with remaining parts taken from reference TRBV7-3 and TRBJ2-7, reads GAGVSQTPSNKVTEKGKYVELRCDPISGHTALYWYRQSLGQGPEFLIYFQGTGAADDSGLPNDRFFAVRPEGSVSTLKIQRTERGDSAVYLCASSLGTGLAEQYFGPGTRLTVT.

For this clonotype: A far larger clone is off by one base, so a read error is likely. CDR3 in DNA: TGTGGCAGCAACCTTAATGGGGCCAACGTCCTGACTTTC. It is translated as CGSNLNGANVLTF. This rearrangement joins TRBV6-2 or TRBV6-3 to TRBJ2-6, with D unclear. The CDR3 is 13 amino acids. Germline CDR1 MNHEY, CDR2 SVGEGT.

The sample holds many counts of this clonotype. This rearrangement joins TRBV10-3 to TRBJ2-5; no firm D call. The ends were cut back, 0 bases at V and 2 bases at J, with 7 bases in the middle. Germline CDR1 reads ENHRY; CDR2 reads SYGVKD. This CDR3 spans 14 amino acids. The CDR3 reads CAISESAGQETQYF. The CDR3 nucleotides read TGTGCCATCAGTGAGTCTGCCGGACAAGAGACCCAGTACTTC.

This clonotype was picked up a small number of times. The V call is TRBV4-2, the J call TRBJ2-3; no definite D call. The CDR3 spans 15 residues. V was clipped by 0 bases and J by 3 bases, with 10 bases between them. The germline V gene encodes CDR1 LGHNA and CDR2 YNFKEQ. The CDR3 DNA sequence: TGTGCCAGCAGCCAAGACGGAGTAGGTACAGATACGCAGTATTTT. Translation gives CASSQDGVGTDTQYF.

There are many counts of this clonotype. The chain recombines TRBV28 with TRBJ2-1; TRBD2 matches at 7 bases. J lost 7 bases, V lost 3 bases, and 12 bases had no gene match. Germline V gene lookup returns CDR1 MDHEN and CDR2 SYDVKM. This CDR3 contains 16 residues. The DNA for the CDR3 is TGTGCCAGCAGTTTTAGTCTAGCGGCGTCGGGGAATGAGCAGTTCTTC. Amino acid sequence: CASSFSLAASGNEQFF.

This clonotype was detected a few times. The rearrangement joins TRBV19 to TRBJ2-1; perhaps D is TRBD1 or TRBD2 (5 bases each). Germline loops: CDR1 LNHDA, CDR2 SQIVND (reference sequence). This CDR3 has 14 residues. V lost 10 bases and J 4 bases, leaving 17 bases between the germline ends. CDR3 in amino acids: CATRGANPYNEQFF. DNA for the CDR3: TGTGCCACCAGAGGGGCAAATCCATACAATGAGCAGTTCTTC. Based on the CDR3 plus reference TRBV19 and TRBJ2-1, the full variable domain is DGGITQSPKYLFRKEGQNVTLSCEQNLNHDAMYWYRQDPGQGLRLIYYSQIVNDFQKGDIAEGYSVSREKKESFPLTVTSAQKNPTAFYLCATRGANPYNEQFFGPGTRLTVL.

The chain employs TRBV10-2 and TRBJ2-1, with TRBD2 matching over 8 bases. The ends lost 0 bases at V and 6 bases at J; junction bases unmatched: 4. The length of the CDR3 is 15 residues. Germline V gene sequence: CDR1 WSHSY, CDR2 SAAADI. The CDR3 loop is CASSESGLGGNEQFF. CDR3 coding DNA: TGCGCCAGCAGTGAGTCGGGACTAGGTGGCAATGAGCAGTTCTTC.

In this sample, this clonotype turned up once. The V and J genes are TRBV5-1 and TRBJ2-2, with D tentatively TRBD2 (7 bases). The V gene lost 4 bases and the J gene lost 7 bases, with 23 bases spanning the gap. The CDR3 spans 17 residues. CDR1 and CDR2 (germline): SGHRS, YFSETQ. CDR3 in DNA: TGCGCCAGCAGCCAGCTTTTGCGGGGGCAGTCGGGCGGGGAGCTGTTTTTT. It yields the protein CASSQLLRGQSGGELFF.